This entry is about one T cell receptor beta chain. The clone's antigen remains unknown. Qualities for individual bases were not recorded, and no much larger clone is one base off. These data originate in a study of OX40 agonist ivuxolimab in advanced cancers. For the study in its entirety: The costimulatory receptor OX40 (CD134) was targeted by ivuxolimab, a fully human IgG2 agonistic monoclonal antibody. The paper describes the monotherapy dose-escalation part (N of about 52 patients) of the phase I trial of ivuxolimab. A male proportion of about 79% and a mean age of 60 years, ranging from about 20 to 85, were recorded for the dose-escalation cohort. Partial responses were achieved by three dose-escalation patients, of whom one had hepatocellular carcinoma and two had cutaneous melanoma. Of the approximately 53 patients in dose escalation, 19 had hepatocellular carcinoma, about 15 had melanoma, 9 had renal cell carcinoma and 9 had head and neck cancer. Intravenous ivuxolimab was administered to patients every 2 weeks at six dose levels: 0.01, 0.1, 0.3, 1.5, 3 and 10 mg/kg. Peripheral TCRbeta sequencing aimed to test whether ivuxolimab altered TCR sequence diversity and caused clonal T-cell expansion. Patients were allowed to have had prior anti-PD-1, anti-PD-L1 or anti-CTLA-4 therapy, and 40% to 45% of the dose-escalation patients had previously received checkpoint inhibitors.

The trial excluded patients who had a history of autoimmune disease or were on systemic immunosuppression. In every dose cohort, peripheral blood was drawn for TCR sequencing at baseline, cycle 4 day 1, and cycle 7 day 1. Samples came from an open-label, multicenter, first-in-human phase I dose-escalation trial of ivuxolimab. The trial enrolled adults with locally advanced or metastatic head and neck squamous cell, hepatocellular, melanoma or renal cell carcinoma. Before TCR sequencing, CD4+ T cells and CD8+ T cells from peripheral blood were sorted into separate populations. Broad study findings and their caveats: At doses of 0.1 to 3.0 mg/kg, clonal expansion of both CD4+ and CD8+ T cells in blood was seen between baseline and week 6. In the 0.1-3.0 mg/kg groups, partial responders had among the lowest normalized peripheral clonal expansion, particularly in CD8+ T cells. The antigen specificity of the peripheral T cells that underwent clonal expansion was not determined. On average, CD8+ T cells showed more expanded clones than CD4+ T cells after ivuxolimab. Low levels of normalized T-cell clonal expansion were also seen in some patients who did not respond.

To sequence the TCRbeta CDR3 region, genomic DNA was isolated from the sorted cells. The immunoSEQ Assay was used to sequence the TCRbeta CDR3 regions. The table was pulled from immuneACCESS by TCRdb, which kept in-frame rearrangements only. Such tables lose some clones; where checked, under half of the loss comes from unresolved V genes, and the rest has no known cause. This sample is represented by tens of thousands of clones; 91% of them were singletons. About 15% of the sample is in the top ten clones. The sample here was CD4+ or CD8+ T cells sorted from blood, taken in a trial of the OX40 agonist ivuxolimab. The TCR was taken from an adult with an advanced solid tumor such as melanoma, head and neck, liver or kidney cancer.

The CDR3 corresponds to CASSLVGLSYEQYF. The DNA reads as follows: TGTGCCAGCAGCTTAGTGGGGCTCTCCTACGAGCAGTACTTC. The chain is assembled from TRBV7-9 and TRBJ2-7; the best D guess is TRBD1, with 5 bases matching. There are 14 amino acids in the CDR3, from cysteine to phenylalanine inclusive. Of all the DNA, just the CDR3 is kept, 42 bases in frame from base 1. Based on the germline V gene (reference sequence), the CDR1 and CDR2 sequences are SEHNR and FQNEAQ. At the junction V is shortened by 1 base and J by 0 bases, with 7 bases in between. With the rest looked up from the reference TRBV7-9 and TRBJ2-7 genes rather than sequenced, the full variable domain is DTGVSQNPRHKITKRGQNVTFRCDPISEHNRLYWYRQTLGQGPEFLTYFQNEAQLEKSRLLSDRFSAERPKGSFSTLEIQRTEQGDSAMYLCASSLVGLSYEQYFGPGTRLTVT.